The TCR beta chain described here comes from a study of a mutant IDH1 vaccine in newly diagnosed glioma. V lost 6 bases and J lost 2; bases outside the gene matches: 1. Germline loops: CDR1 ENHRY, CDR2 SYGVKD. The CDR3 has 14 residues. On this clone itself: What it recognizes is unknown.

Repertoires were generated with immunoSEQ multiplex PCR, while TCRdb's copy carries only in-frame clones and drops some. This table has 25,000 to 30,000 clones, approximately 80% appearing once. Stated time point: week 5, during vaccination. One vaccine dose held 300 ug of mutant IDH1 20-mer peptide and came with topical imiquimod. The V call is TRBV10-3, the J call TRBJ2-6; 7 bases are shared with TRBD1. The TCR was taken from a man aged 40-55 years with glioma. Some clones in this sample may be carry-over from other donors' samples. This specimen consisted of PBMCs, obtained from a glioma patient whose treatment included an IDH1 peptide vaccine. Here the CDR3 reads CAISDRAGANVLTF. CDR3 in DNA: TGTGCCATCAGCGACAGGGCTGGGGCCAACGTCCTGACTTTC.